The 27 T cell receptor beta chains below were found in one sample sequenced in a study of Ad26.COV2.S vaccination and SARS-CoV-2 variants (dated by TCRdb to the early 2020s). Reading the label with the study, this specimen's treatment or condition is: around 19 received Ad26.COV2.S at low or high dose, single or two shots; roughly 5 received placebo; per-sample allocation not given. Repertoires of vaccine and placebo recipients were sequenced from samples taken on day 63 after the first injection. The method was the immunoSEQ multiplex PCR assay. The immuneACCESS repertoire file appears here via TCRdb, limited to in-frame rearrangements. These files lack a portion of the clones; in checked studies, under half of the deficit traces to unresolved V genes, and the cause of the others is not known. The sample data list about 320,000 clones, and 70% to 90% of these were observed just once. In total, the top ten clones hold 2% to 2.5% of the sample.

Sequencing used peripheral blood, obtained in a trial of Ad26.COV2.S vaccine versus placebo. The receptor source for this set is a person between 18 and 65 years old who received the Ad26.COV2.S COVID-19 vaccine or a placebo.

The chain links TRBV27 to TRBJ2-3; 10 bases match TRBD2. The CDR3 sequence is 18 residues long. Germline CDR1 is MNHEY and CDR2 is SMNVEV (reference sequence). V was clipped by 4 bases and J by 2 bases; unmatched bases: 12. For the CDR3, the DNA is TGTGCCAGCAGTTCATTGCCCGTAGCGGGGGGCCTCACAGATACGCAGTATTTT. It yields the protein CASSSLPVAGGLTDTQYF.

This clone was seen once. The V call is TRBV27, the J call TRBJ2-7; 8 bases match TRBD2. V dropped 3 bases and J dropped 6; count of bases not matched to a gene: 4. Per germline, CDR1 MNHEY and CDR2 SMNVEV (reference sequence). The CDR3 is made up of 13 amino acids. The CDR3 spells CASSFPGGFEQYF. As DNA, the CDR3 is TGTGCCAGCAGTTTTCCGGGGGGGTTCGAGCAGTACTTC.

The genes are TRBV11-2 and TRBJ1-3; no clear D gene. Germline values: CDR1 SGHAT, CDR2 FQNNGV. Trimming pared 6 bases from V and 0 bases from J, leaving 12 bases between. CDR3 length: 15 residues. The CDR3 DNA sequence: TGTGCCAGCAGTTTACAGCGACACTCTGGAAACACCATATATTTT. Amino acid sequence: CASSLQRHSGNTIYF.

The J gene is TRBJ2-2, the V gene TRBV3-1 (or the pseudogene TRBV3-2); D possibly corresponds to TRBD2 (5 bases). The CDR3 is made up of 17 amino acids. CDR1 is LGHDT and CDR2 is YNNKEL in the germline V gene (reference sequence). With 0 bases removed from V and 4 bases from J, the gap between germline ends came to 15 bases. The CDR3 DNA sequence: TGTGCCAGCAGCCAAGATAACCCTATCGAGGGCACCGGGGAGCTGTTTTTT. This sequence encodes CASSQDNPIEGTGELFF.

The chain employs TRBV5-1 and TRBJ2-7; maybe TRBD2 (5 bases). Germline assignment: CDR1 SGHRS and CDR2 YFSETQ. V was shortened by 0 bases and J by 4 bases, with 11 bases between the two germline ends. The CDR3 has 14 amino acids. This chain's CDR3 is CASSLVRERYEQYF. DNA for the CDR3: TGCGCCAGCAGCTTGGTAAGGGAGCGGTACGAGCAGTACTTC.

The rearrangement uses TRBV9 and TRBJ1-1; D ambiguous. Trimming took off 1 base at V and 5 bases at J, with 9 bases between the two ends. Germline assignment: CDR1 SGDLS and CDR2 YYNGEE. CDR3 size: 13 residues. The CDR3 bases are TGTGCCAGCAGCGTAAAGATGGGGACTGAAGCTTTCTTT. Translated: CASSVKMGTEAFF.

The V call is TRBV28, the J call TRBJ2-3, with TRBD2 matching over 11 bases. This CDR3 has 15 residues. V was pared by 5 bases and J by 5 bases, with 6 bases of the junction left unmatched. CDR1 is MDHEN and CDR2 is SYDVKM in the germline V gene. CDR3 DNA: TGTGCCAGCAGTCCGCGACTAGCGGGGATAGATACGCAGTATTTT. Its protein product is CASSPRLAGIDTQYF.

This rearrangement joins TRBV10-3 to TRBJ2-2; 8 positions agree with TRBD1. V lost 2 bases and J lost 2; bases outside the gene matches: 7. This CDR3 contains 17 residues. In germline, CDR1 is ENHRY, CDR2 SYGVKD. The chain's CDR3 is CAISEGQTGANTGELFF. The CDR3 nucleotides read TGTGCCATCAGTGAGGGGCAGACAGGGGCCAACACCGGGGAGCTGTTTTTT.

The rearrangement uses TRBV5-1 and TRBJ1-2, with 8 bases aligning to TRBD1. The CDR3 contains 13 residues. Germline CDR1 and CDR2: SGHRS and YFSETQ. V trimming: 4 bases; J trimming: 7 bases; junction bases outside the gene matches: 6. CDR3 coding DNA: TGCGCCAGCAGCACGACAGGGGTGCCTGGCTACACCTTC. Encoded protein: CASSTTGVPGYTF.

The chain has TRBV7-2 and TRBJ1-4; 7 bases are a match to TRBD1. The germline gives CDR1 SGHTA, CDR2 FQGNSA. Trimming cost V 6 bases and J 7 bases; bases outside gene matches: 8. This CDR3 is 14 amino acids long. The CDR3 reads CASSQRRDSEKLFF. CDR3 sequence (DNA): TGTGCCAGCAGTCAGAGACGGGACAGTGAAAAACTGTTTTTT.

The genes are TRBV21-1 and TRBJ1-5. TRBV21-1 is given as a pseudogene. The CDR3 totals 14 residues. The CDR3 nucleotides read TGTGCCAGCAGCCCCCGGGACGCGAGTCAGCCCCAGCATTTT. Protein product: CASSPRDASQPQHF.

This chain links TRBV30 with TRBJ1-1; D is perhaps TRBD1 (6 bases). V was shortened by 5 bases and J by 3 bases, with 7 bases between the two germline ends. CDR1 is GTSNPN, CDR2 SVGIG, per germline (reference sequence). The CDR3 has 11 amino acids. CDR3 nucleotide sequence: TGTGCCTGGGACAGGCACACTGAAGCTTTCTTT. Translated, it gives CAWDRHTEAFF.

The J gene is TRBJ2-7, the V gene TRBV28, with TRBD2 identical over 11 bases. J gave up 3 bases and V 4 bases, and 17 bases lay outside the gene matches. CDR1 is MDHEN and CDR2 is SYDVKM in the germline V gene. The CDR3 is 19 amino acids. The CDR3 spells CASSYHSGGAEASYYEQYF. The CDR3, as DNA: TGTGCCAGCAGTTACCATAGCGGGGGGGCTGAAGCCTCCTACTACGAGCAGTACTTC.

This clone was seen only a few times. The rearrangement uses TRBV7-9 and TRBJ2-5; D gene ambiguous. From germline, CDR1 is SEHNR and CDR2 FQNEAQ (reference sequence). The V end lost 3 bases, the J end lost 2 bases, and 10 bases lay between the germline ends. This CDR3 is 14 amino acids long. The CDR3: CASSLFVEQETQYF. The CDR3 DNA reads TGTGCCAGCAGCTTGTTTGTCGAACAAGAGACCCAGTACTTC. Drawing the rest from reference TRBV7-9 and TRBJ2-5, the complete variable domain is DTGVSQNPRHKITKRGQNVTFRCDPISEHNRLYWYRQTLGQGPEFLTYFQNEAQLEKSRLLSDRFSAERPKGSFSTLEIQRTEQGDSAMYLCASSLFVEQETQYFGPGTRLLVL.

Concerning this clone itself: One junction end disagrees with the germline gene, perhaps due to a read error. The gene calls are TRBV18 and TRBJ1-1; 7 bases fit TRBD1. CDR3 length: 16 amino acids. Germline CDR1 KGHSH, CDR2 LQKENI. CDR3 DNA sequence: TGTGCCAGCGCACCTGACTCCGGGACAGTTAACACTGAAGCTTTCTTT. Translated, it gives CASAPDSGTVNTEAFF.

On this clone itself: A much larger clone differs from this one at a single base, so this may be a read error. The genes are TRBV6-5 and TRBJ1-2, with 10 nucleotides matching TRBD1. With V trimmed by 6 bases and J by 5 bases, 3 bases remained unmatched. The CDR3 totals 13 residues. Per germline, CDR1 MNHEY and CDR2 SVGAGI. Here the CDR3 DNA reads TGTGCCAGCAGCCAGGGACAGGGGTATGGCTACACCTTC. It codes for CASSQGQGYGYTF.

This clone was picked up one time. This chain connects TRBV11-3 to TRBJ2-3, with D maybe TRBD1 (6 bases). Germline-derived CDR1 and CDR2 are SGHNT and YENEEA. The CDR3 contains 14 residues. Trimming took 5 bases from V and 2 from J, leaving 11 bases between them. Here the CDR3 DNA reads TGTGCCAGCAGCGTAGGGGGTCTCACAGATACGCAGTATTTT. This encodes CASSVGGLTDTQYF.

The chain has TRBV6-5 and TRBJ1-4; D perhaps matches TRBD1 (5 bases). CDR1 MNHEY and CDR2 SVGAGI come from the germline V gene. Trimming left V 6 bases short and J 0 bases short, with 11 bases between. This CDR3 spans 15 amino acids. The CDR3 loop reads CASSRQLATNEKLFF. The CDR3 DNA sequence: TGTGCCAGCAGCAGACAGTTAGCAACTAATGAAAAACTGTTTTTT.

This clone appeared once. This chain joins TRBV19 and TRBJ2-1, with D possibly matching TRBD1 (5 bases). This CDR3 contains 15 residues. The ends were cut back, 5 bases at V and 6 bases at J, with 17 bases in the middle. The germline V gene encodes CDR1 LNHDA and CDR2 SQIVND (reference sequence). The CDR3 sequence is CASSQVAGYPNEQFF. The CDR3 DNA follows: TGTGCCAGTAGTCAAGTCGCAGGGTACCCCAATGAGCAGTTCTTC.

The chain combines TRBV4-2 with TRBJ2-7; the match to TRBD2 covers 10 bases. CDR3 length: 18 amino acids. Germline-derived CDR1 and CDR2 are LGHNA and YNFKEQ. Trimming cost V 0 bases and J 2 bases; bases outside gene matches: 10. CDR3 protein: CASSQDRGLAGATYEQYF. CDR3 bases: TGTGCCAGCAGCCAAGACAGGGGGCTAGCGGGGGCCACCTACGAGCAGTACTTC.

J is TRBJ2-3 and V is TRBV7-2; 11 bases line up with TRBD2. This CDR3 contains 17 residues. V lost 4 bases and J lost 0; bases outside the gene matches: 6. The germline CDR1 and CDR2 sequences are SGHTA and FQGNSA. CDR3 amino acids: CASSSIAGGPSTDTQYF. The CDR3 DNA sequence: TGTGCCAGCAGCTCGATAGCGGGGGGGCCAAGCACAGATACGCAGTATTTT.

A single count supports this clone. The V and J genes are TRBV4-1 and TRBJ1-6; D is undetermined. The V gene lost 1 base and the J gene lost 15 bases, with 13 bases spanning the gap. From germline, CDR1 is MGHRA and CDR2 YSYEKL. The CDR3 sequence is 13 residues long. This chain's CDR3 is CASSQVRREDLHF. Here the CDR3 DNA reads TGCGCCAGCAGCCAAGTTCGGAGGGAAGACCTCCACTTT.

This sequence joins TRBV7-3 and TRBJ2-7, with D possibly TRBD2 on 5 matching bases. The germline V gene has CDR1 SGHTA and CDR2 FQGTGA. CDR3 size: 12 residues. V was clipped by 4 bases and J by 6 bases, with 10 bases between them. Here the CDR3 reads CASSSRESEQYF. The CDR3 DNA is TGTGCCAGCAGCTCGAGGGAAAGCGAGCAGTACTTC.

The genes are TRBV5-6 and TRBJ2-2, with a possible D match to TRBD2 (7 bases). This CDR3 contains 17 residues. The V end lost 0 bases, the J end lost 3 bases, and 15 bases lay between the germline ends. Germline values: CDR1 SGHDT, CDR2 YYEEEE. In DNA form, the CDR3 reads TGTGCCAGCAGCTTGGTTTCCGGCGGGGGCTACACCGGGGAGCTGTTTTTT. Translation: CASSLVSGGGYTGELFF.

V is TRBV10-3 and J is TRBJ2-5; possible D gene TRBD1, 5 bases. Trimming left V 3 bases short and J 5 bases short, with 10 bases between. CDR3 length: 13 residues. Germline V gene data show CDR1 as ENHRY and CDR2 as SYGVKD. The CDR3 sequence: CAISDRETETQYF. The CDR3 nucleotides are TGTGCCATCAGTGACAGGGAAACCGAGACCCAGTACTTC.

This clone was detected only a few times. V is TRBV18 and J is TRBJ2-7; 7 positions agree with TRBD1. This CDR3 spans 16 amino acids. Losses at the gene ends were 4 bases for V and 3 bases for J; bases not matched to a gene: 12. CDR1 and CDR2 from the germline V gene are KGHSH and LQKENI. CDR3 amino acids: CASSRIPGTARYEQYF. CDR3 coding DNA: TGTGCCAGCTCACGGATACCCGGGACAGCTCGCTACGAGCAGTACTTC.

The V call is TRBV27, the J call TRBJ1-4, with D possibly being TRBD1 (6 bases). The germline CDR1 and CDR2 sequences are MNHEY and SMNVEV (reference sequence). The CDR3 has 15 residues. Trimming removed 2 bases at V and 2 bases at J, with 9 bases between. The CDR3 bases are TGTGCCAGCAGTTTAGAGGGGGATACTAATGAAAAACTGTTTTTT. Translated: CASSLEGDTNEKLFF.